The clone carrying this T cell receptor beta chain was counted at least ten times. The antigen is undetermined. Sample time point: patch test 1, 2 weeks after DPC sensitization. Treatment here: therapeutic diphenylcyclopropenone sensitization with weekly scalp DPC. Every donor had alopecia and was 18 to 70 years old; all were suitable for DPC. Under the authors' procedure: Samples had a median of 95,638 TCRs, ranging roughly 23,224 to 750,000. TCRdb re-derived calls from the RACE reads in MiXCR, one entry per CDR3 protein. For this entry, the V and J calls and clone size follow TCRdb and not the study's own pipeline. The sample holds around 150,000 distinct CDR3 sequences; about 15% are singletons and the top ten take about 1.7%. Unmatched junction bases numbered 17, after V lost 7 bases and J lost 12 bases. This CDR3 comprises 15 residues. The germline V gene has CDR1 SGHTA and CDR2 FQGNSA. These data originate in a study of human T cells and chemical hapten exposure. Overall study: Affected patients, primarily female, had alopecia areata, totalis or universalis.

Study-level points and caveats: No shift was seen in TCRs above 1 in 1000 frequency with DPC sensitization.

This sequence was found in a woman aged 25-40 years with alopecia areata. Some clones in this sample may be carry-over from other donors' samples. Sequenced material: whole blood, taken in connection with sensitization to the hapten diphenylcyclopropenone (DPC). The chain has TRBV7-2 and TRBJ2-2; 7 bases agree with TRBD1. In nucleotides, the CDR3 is TGTGCCAGCACCCGGGACAGATCGAGAGCTCCCAAGCTGTTTTTT. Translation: CASTRDRSRAPKLFF.